One and the same sample provided the 17 T cell receptor beta chains below, sequenced in a study of cytomegalovirus exposure and HLA in healthy donors. Method: immunoSEQ multiplex PCR; TCRdb's copy keeps in-frame clones and lacks some. The sample consists of some 45,000 clones, around 94% of them appearing once. The sample taken for sequencing was PBMCs. The receptor set was obtained from a young woman in good health and CMV-seropositive.

This chain connects TRBV6-6 to TRBJ1-5; no definite D call. The CDR3 length is 16 residues. V was clipped by 2 bases and J by 0 bases, with 11 bases between them. CDR1 is MNHNY, CDR2 SVGAGI, per germline (reference sequence). The CDR3 bases are TGTGCCAGCAGTTACGAGCGCAGTTATAGCAATCAGCCCCAGCATTTT. This gives the protein CASSYERSYSNQPQHF.

V gene TRBV18 combines with J gene TRBJ1-5, with D possibly TRBD1 on 5 matching bases. The V end lost 2 bases, the J end lost 1 base, and 12 bases lay between the germline ends. CDR3 length: 16 amino acids. CDR1 KGHSH and CDR2 LQKENI come from the germline V gene. The CDR3 sequence is CASSPSSGLSNQPQHF. CDR3 in DNA: TGTGCCAGCTCACCAAGTTCAGGGCTGAGCAATCAGCCCCAGCATTTT.

The chain uses TRBV11-1 and TRBJ1-6, with a weak D call TRBD1 (6 bases). The CDR3 sequence is 15 residues long. Trimming took 1 base from V and 10 from J, leaving 14 bases between them. CDR1 and CDR2 (germline): SGHAT, FQDESV (reference sequence). This chain's CDR3 is CASSLGTGTGSPLHF. The CDR3 DNA is TGTGCCAGCAGCTTAGGTACAGGGACGGGATCACCCCTCCACTTT.

V gene TRBV6-1 combines with J gene TRBJ2-1; TRBD2 matches at 9 bases. The CDR3 has 14 residues. Per the germline V gene, CDR1 is MNHNS and CDR2 is SASEGT. The V gene end was trimmed by 11 bases and the J gene end by 4 bases; junction bases not matched to a gene: 9. The DNA for the CDR3 is TGTGCCGTCGGTCTAGCGGGACTTTACAATGAGCAGTTCTTC. Translating gives CAVGLAGLYNEQFF.

This chain connects TRBV11-1 to TRBJ2-3; D call uncertain. Per the germline V gene, CDR1 is SGHAT and CDR2 is FQDESV (reference sequence). The CDR3 runs to 14 residues. The V end lost 1 base, the J end lost 1 base, and 6 bases lay between the germline ends. CDR3 sequence (DNA): TGTGCCAGCAGCTTAGGACGGGGCACAGATACGCAGTATTTT. This codes for CASSLGRGTDTQYF.

The chain carries TRBV12-2 and TRBJ2-2; the DNA was not compared with TRBD2, the D call given in the table. TRBV12-2 is a recognized pseudogene. This CDR3 has 16 residues. This chain's CDR3 is CASRPRSEREVGELFF. Here the CDR3 DNA reads TGTGCAAGTCGCCCCCGGAGCGAGCGGGAGGTCGGGGAGCTGTTTTTT.

This sequence joins TRBV2 and TRBJ1-5; D ambiguous. This CDR3 has 13 amino acids. The germline V gene encodes CDR1 SNHLY and CDR2 FYNNEI. Trimming left V 4 bases short and J 4 bases short, with 8 bases between. The CDR3 DNA reads TGTGCCAGCAGTGGCCCGCAGAATCAGCCCCAGCATTTT. The encoded protein is CASSGPQNQPQHF.

This chain links TRBV18 with TRBJ2-7, with D hard to call. The germline CDR1 and CDR2 sequences are KGHSH and LQKENI. CDR3 length: 14 amino acids. V was clipped by 3 bases and J by 1 base, with 10 bases between them. In DNA form, the CDR3 reads TGTGCCAGCTCACCGGTTCGCGGATCCTACGAGCAGTACTTC. Its protein product is CASSPVRGSYEQYF.

The chain employs TRBV5-1 and TRBJ2-7, with 14 bases identical to TRBD2. V shed 5 bases and J 2 bases; nucleotides not matched to a gene: 18. The germline gives CDR1 SGHRS, CDR2 YFSETQ. CDR3 length: 20 amino acids. The CDR3 reads CASRTLPGLAGVLPPYEQYF. Here the CDR3 DNA reads TGCGCCAGCAGGACACTCCCGGGACTAGCGGGAGTCTTACCCCCCTACGAGCAGTACTTC.

The chain links TRBV7-2 to TRBJ2-5; no clear D. Germline values: CDR1 SGHTA, CDR2 FQGNSA. V lost 5 bases and J 7 bases, leaving 8 bases between the germline ends. The CDR3 is made up of 11 amino acids. The CDR3 loop is CASSMSRTQYF. In DNA, the CDR3 is TGTGCCAGCAGCATGAGTCGGACCCAGTACTTC.

The chain combines TRBV19 with TRBJ2-3, with D maybe TRBD2 (5 bases). Per germline, CDR1 LNHDA and CDR2 SQIVND (reference sequence). Trimming took 7 bases from V and 4 from J, leaving 12 bases between them. The CDR3 runs to 13 residues. CDR3 protein: CASISEAADTQYF. In nucleotides, the CDR3 is TGTGCCAGTATTTCGGAGGCGGCAGATACGCAGTATTTT. Using reference TRBV19 and TRBJ2-3 for the parts outside the CDR3, the full variable domain is DGGITQSPKYLFRKEGQNVTLSCEQNLNHDAMYWYRQDPGQGLRLIYYSQIVNDFQKGDIAEGYSVSREKKESFPLTVTSAQKNPTAFYLCASISEAADTQYFGPGTRLTVL.

The chain's CDR3 is CASSQDERGNTEAFF. CDR3 DNA sequence: TGCGCCAGCAGCCAAGATGAGCGGGGGAACACTGAAGCTTTCTTT. The chain is built from TRBV4-1 and TRBJ1-1; D ambiguous. The CDR3 sequence is 15 residues long. Trimming shortened V by 0 bases and J by 1 base, and 9 bases separated the two germline ends. Germline-derived CDR1 and CDR2 are MGHRA and YSYEKL.

V usage is TRBV4-1 and J usage is TRBJ1-6; 9 bases fit TRBD1. The CDR3 runs to 16 residues. Germline CDR1 is MGHRA and CDR2 is YSYEKL. Trimming at V came to 0 bases and at J to 6 bases, leaving 3 bases not matched to a gene. The CDR3 bases are TGCGCCAGCAGCCAAGAAGAGGGACAGGGTAATTCACCCCTCCACTTT. Protein: CASSQEEGQGNSPLHF.

This rearrangement joins TRBV7-3 to TRBJ2-7; 13 bases match TRBD2. This CDR3 region has 17 residues. From germline, CDR1 is SGHTA and CDR2 FQGTGA. The V and J ends lost 1 base and 5 bases, in that order; junction bases with no gene match: 8. CDR3 DNA sequence: TGTGCCAGCAGCTTAAACGGCGGGACTAGCGGGATGAACGAGCAGTACTTC. Translated, it gives CASSLNGGTSGMNEQYF.

The chain carries TRBV29-1 and TRBJ1-1, with a weak D call TRBD1 (5 bases). The CDR3 sequence is 12 residues long. V lost 6 bases and J lost 1, with 9 bases in between. Looked up from germline, CDR1 is SQVTM and CDR2 is ANQGSEA. CDR3 DNA: TGCAGCGTGCGAGGACAGAACACTGAAGCTTTCTTT. Translated: CSVRGQNTEAFF.

V usage is TRBV6-4 and J usage is TRBJ2-1; 10 bases align to TRBD1. Trimming removed 3 bases from V and 8 bases from J; junction bases left unmatched: 7. The CDR3 consists of 15 residues. Germline V gene sequence: CDR1 MRHNA, CDR2 SNTAGT. The CDR3 region has the DNA TGTGCCAGCAGTGAAACCGGGACAGGGGTGGATGAGCAGTTCTTC. Translated, it gives CASSETGTGVDEQFF.

The chain is built from TRBV5-1 and TRBJ2-7, with 14 positions matching TRBD2. Per germline, CDR1 SGHRS and CDR2 YFSETQ. The CDR3 contains 15 residues. Trimming cost V 3 bases and J 2 bases; bases outside gene matches: 1. The CDR3 bases are TGCGCCAGCAGCTCGGGACTAGCGGGAGCCTACGAGCAGTACTTC. Translation gives CASSSGLAGAYEQYF.